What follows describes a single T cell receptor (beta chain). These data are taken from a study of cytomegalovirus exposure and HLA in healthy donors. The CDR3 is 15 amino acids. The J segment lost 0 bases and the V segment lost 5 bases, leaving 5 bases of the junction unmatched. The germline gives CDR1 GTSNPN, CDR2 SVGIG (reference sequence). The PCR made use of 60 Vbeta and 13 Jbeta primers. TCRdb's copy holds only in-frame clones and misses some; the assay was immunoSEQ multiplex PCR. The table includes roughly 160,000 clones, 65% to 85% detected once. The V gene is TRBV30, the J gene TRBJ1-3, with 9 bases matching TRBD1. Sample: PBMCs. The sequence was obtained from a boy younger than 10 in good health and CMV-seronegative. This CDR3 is CAWGGQGLSGNTIYF. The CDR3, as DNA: TGTGCCTGGGGGGGACAGGGCCTCTCTGGAAACACCATATATTTT.